This passage covers 5 T cell receptor beta chains from one sample sequenced in a study of T-cell reconstitution after alpha-beta-depleted transplantation in children. As it was prepared, the TCRbeta library received unique molecular identifiers. In TCRdb, the PCR reads were re-called with MiXCR into one record per CDR3 protein. This sample has approximately 270,000 distinct CDR3 sequences, with 20% to 30% found just once. The sequenced sample was PBMCs, mostly from graft donor cells, obtained 360 days after TCRalphabeta/CD19-depleted stem cell transplant. Receptors were obtained from a female patient aged 2-9 years who had a stem cell transplant for congenital amegakaryocytic thrombocytopenia, so the T cells may come from the graft donor.

J is TRBJ2-1 and V is TRBV20-1; D ambiguous. The V end was cut by 1 base, the J end by 4 bases, with 14 bases between. This CDR3 comprises 15 residues. Germline values: CDR1 DFQATT, CDR2 SNEGSKA (reference sequence). The CDR3 spells CSARGGRRVYNEQFF. The CDR3 nucleotides read TGCAGTGCTAGAGGAGGCAGGAGAGTATACAATGAGCAGTTCTTC.

The chain recombines TRBV9 with TRBJ2-5; TRBD2 might be the D (6 bases). Per the germline V gene, CDR1 is SGDLS and CDR2 is YYNGEE. This CDR3 has 14 residues. Between the trimmed V and J ends, which lost 0 bases and 4 bases, there was a span of 10 bases. Here the CDR3 reads CASSVGGGRETQYF. CDR3 coding DNA: TGTGCCAGCAGCGTAGGGGGAGGAAGAGAGACCCAGTACTTC.

This clonotype appeared a few times. V and J are TRBV4-3 and TRBJ2-1, with 7 bases matching TRBD2. The ends lost 0 bases at V and 0 bases at J; junction bases unmatched: 8. Germline V CDR1 and CDR2: LGHNA, YSLEER. This CDR3 region has 18 residues. The CDR3 DNA is TGCGCCAGCAGCCAAGATCTCGACGGGAGGAACTCCTACAATGAGCAGTTCTTC. Amino acids: CASSQDLDGRNSYNEQFF.

This clonotype was observed a handful of times. The J gene is TRBJ2-3, the V gene TRBV2, with TRBD1 matching 8 bases. The CDR3 is 14 residues long. With 10 bases clipped from V and 4 bases from J, the junction kept 10 bases outside the gene matches. Germline V gene lookup returns CDR1 SNHLY and CDR2 FYNNEI. The CDR3 loop is CANGDRRVSDTQYF. CDR3 nucleotide sequence: TGTGCCAATGGGGACAGGCGAGTGTCAGATACGCAGTATTTT.

The chain uses TRBV2 and TRBJ2-7; 11 nucleotides agree with TRBD2. Germline-derived CDR1 and CDR2 are SNHLY and FYNNEI. The V and J ends lost 6 bases and 2 bases, in that order; junction bases with no gene match: 3. There are 14 residues in the CDR3. DNA of the CDR3: TGTGCCAGCAGGGGACTAGCGGCTACCTACGAGCAGTACTTC. Translated, it gives CASRGLAATYEQYF.